These T cell receptor beta chains were read from a single sample in a study of shared clonotypes between healthy human individuals. TCRdb keeps only in-frame clones here, not all; method: immunoSEQ multiplex PCR. The sample records nearly 500,000 clones, 75% to 85% being singletons. The specimen sequenced was PBMCs. These receptors all come from a woman aged 40 to 50 in good health. Some clones in this sample may be carry-over from other donors' samples. Both conserved end residues are part of each CDR3. A D gene is named only where the DNA matches it firmly. Clone size, where shown, is once, few, many, or a class for clones that have expanded.

CDR3 protein: CASSIGQGPAFF
CDR3 DNA: TGTGCCAGTAGTATCGGACAGGGACCAGCTTTCTTT
clone size: -
D gene: TRBD1
CDR3 length: 12
V gene: TRBV19
J gene: TRBJ1-1

CDR3 protein: CASSPTSAVDTQYF
CDR3 DNA: TGTGCCAGCAGTCCTACTAGCGCGGTGGATACGCAGTATTTT
clone size: -
D gene: TRBD2
CDR3 length: 14
V gene: TRBV6-5
J gene: TRBJ2-3

CDR3 protein: CASSLSIGVGQPQHF
CDR3 DNA: TGTGCCAGCAGTTTATCGATCGGGGTGGGCCAGCCCCAGCATTTT
clone size: -
D gene: -
CDR3 length: 15
V gene: TRBV27
J gene: TRBJ1-5

CDR3 protein: CAIQDNNYGYTF
CDR3 DNA: TGTGCCATCCAGGACAACAACTATGGCTACACCTTC
clone size: few
D gene: -
CDR3 length: 12
V gene: TRBV2
J gene: TRBJ1-2

CDR3 protein: CASSMLLGGGDGYTF
CDR3 DNA: TGTGCCAGCAGTATGCTATTAGGAGGGGGGGATGGCTACACCTTC
clone size: -
D gene: -
CDR3 length: 15
V gene: TRBV6-5
J gene: TRBJ1-2

CDR3 protein: CASSYRRARNTGELFF
CDR3 DNA: TGTGCCAGCAGTTACAGACGGGCGCGGAACACCGGGGAGCTGTTTTTT
clone size: -
D gene: -
CDR3 length: 16
V gene: TRBV28
J gene: TRBJ2-2

CDR3 protein: CASSPGTGLGGRNNEQFF
CDR3 DNA: TGTGCCAGCAGCCCCGGGACCGGATTGGGAGGGAGGAACAATGAGCAGTTCTTC
clone size: -
D gene: TRBD2
CDR3 length: 18
V gene: TRBV5-5
J gene: TRBJ2-1

CDR3 protein: CSVSPGGNSPLHF
CDR3 DNA: TGCAGCGTCTCCCCGGGGGGCAATTCACCCCTCCACTTT
clone size: -
D gene: -
CDR3 length: 13
V gene: TRBV29-1
J gene: TRBJ1-6

CDR3 protein: CASSIAGAHTEAFF
CDR3 DNA: TGTGCCAGTAGTATAGCAGGGGCGCACACTGAAGCTTTCTTT
clone size: -
D gene: -
CDR3 length: 14
V gene: TRBV19
J gene: TRBJ1-1

CDR3 protein: CASSPRDRQGIQYF
CDR3 DNA: TGTGCCAGCAGCCCCCGAGACCGACAGGGCATCCAGTACTTC
clone size: -
D gene: TRBD1
CDR3 length: 14
V gene: TRBV7-8
J gene: TRBJ2-7

CDR3 protein: CASSLGGTGSNEKLFF
CDR3 DNA: TGTGCCAGCAGCTTAGGGGGGACAGGGAGCAATGAAAAACTGTTTTTT
clone size: -
D gene: TRBD1
CDR3 length: 16
V gene: TRBV7-2
J gene: TRBJ1-4

CDR3 protein: CASNSPPEGEGELFF
CDR3 DNA: TGTGCCAGTAACTCTCCCCCGGAGGGGGAGGGGGAGCTGTTTTTT
clone size: -
D gene: -
CDR3 length: 15
V gene: TRBV28
J gene: TRBJ2-2

CDR3 protein: CASSLVPRDYEQYF
CDR3 DNA: TGTGCCAGCAGCTTAGTTCCCAGGGACTACGAGCAGTACTTC
clone size: -
D gene: -
CDR3 length: 14
V gene: TRBV7-9
J gene: TRBJ2-7

CDR3 protein: CASSSVGTVNQPQHF
CDR3 DNA: TGTGCCAGCAGTTCTGTAGGGACAGTCAATCAGCCCCAGCATTTT
clone size: once
D gene: TRBD1
CDR3 length: 15
V gene: TRBV28
J gene: TRBJ1-5

CDR3 protein: CASSSPGQGWGEQYF
CDR3 DNA: TGTGCCAGCAGTTCACCGGGACAGGGGTGGGGCGAGCAGTACTTC
clone size: few
D gene: TRBD1
CDR3 length: 15
V gene: TRBV28
J gene: TRBJ2-7

CDR3 protein: CASSSGTWTEAFF
CDR3 DNA: TGTGCCAGCAGCAGCGGGACATGGACTGAAGCTTTCTTT
clone size: -
D gene: -
CDR3 length: 13
V gene: TRBV28
J gene: TRBJ1-1

CDR3 protein: CSASTGTEAFF
CDR3 DNA: TGCAGTGCTAGTACGGGCACTGAAGCTTTCTTT
clone size: -
D gene: -
CDR3 length: 11
V gene: TRBV20-1
J gene: TRBJ1-1

CDR3 protein: CASSGNRETQYF
CDR3 DNA: TGCGCCAGCAGCGGTAACAGAGAGACCCAGTACTTC
clone size: -
D gene: -
CDR3 length: 12
V gene: TRBV5-1
J gene: TRBJ2-5

CDR3 protein: CASSTGQGGDEQFF
CDR3 DNA: TGTGCCAGCAGTACCGGACAGGGTGGAGATGAGCAGTTCTTC
clone size: -
D gene: TRBD1
CDR3 length: 14
V gene: TRBV28
J gene: TRBJ2-1

CDR3 protein: CSVENVETGGFAEAFF
CDR3 DNA: TGCAGCGTTGAAAATGTAGAGACAGGGGGTTTCGCTGAAGCTTTCTTT
clone size: -
D gene: TRBD1
CDR3 length: 16
V gene: TRBV29-1
J gene: TRBJ1-1

CDR3 protein: CASSMTEGSGYTF
CDR3 DNA: TGCGCCAGCAGCATGACAGAAGGGAGTGGCTACACCTTC
clone size: -
D gene: -
CDR3 length: 13
V gene: TRBV5-1
J gene: TRBJ1-2

CDR3 protein: CASSQDGRPLEGNTIYF
CDR3 DNA: TGTGCCAGCAGCCAGGATGGACGCCCGCTTGAAGGAAACACCATATATTTT
clone size: -
D gene: -
CDR3 length: 17
V gene: TRBV4-2
J gene: TRBJ1-3

CDR3 protein: CASSLQGLASPYNEQFF
CDR3 DNA: TGCGCCAGCAGCTTACAGGGACTAGCGTCCCCCTACAATGAGCAGTTCTTC
clone size: -
D gene: TRBD2
CDR3 length: 17
V gene: TRBV5-1
J gene: TRBJ2-1

CDR3 protein: CASSQSNSAGANTGELFF
CDR3 DNA: TGTGCCAGCAGCCAATCAAATTCGGCAGGCGCGAACACCGGGGAGCTGTTTTTT
clone size: many
D gene: -
CDR3 length: 18
V gene: TRBV14
J gene: TRBJ2-2

CDR3 protein: CASSEGDTDTQYF
CDR3 DNA: TGTGCCAGCAGTGAAGGCGACACAGATACGCAGTATTTT
clone size: many
D gene: -
CDR3 length: 13
V gene: TRBV6-4
J gene: TRBJ2-3

CDR3 protein: CASSPRPATNEKLFF
CDR3 DNA: TGTGCCAGCTCACCGAGGCCCGCAACTAATGAAAAACTGTTTTTT
clone size: -
D gene: -
CDR3 length: 15
V gene: TRBV18
J gene: TRBJ1-4

CDR3 protein: CSVQGYSGTEAFF
CDR3 DNA: TGCAGCGTACAGGGATATTCGGGCACTGAAGCTTTCTTT
clone size: -
D gene: -
CDR3 length: 13
V gene: TRBV29-1
J gene: TRBJ1-1

CDR3 protein: CASTGTDYQPQHF
CDR3 DNA: TGTGCCAGTACCGGGACAGATTATCAGCCCCAGCATTTT
clone size: -
D gene: TRBD1
CDR3 length: 13
V gene: TRBV19
J gene: TRBJ1-5

CDR3 protein: CASSIGGAGATNEKLFF
CDR3 DNA: TGTGCCAGTAGTATCGGCGGGGCGGGAGCAACTAATGAAAAACTGTTTTTT
clone size: -
D gene: -
CDR3 length: 17
V gene: TRBV19
J gene: TRBJ1-4

CDR3 protein: CASSRSGTTHYNEQFF
CDR3 DNA: TGTGCCAGCAGCCGTAGCGGGACCACCCACTACAATGAGCAGTTCTTC
clone size: -
D gene: -
CDR3 length: 16
V gene: TRBV21-1
J gene: TRBJ2-1

CDR3 protein: CAISESGVLDNEQFF
CDR3 DNA: TGTGCCATCAGTGAGTCAGGGGTTTTGGACAATGAGCAGTTCTTC
clone size: -
D gene: -
CDR3 length: 15
V gene: TRBV10-3
J gene: TRBJ2-1

CDR3 protein: CASSVTYSGNTIYF
CDR3 DNA: TGTGCCAGCAGTGTGACTTATTCTGGAAACACCATATATTTT
clone size: -
D gene: -
CDR3 length: 14
V gene: TRBV5-8
J gene: TRBJ1-3

CDR3 protein: CAWILDPGIQETQYF
CDR3 DNA: TGTGCCTGGATTCTCGATCCGGGAATCCAAGAGACCCAGTACTTC
clone size: -
D gene: -
CDR3 length: 15
V gene: TRBV30
J gene: TRBJ2-5

CDR3 protein: CSVSPVGGQTGELFF
CDR3 DNA: TGCAGCGTCTCCCCGGTAGGGGGTCAGACCGGGGAGCTGTTTTTT
clone size: -
D gene: -
CDR3 length: 15
V gene: TRBV29-1
J gene: TRBJ2-2

CDR3 protein: CASSLAGGTAAEQYF
CDR3 DNA: TGTGCCAGCAGCTTAGCGGGAGGGACAGCCGCTGAGCAGTACTTC
clone size: -
D gene: -
CDR3 length: 15
V gene: TRBV11-2
J gene: TRBJ2-5

CDR3 protein: CASSYSMGGREQYF
CDR3 DNA: TGTGCCAGCAGTTACTCGATGGGGGGTAGGGAGCAGTACTTC
clone size: -
D gene: -
CDR3 length: 14
V gene: TRBV6-5
J gene: TRBJ2-7

CDR3 protein: CASSPPFLYEQFF
CDR3 DNA: TGTGCCAGCAGCCCACCATTTTTATATGAGCAGTTCTTC
clone size: -
D gene: -
CDR3 length: 13
V gene: TRBV13
J gene: TRBJ2-1

CDR3 protein: CASSLASRQGNSPLHF
CDR3 DNA: TGCGCCAGCAGCTTGGCCTCCCGACAGGGGAATTCACCCCTCCACTTT
clone size: few
D gene: TRBD1
CDR3 length: 16
V gene: TRBV5-1
J gene: TRBJ1-6

CDR3 protein: CASSFEDADNEQFF
CDR3 DNA: TGCGCCAGCAGCTTCGAGGACGCAGACAATGAGCAGTTCTTC
clone size: -
D gene: -
CDR3 length: 14
V gene: TRBV5-1
J gene: TRBJ2-1